The rows below give T cell receptor beta chains drawn from one sample of a study of T cell responses to AZD1222 COVID-19 vaccine. Using immunoSEQ multiplex PCR, the repertoire was profiled, and TCRdb retains in-frame clones only, with some absent. The profile shows 130,000 to 150,000 clones, approximately 94% of them singletons. Sample: peripheral blood, taken on day 0 of AZD1222 vaccination. Receptors were obtained from an adult in good health. CDR3s include the opening cysteine and the closing phenylalanine or tryptophan. Each record gives: D gene, J gene, CDR3 length, V gene, clone size, CDR3 DNA, CDR3 protein. The D gene is left open where the match is weak. Not all rows give a size; the values are once, few, many and, for expanded clones, a class.

D gene: NA
J gene: TRBJ2-7
CDR3 length: 14
V gene: TRBV5-1
clone size: NA
CDR3 DNA: TGCGCCAGCAGCTTGGTGGGACGGGACGCCGAGCAGTACTTC
CDR3 protein: CASSLVGRDAEQYF

D gene: NA
J gene: TRBJ1-2
CDR3 length: 14
V gene: TRBV14
clone size: NA
CDR3 DNA: TGTGCCAGCAGCCAAGAGGTACACTTCGGCGGCTACACCTTC
CDR3 protein: CASSQEVHFGGYTF

D gene: TRBD1
J gene: TRBJ2-2
CDR3 length: 15
V gene: TRBV6-5
clone size: NA
CDR3 DNA: TGTGCCAGCACCCAGGACAGGGGGCGAACCGGGGAGCTGTTTTTT
CDR3 protein: CASTQDRGRTGELFF

D gene: NA
J gene: TRBJ2-7
CDR3 length: 14
V gene: TRBV7-2
clone size: NA
CDR3 DNA: TGTGCCAGCAGCTTAGGCCCTAGCTCCTACGAGCAGTACTTC
CDR3 protein: CASSLGPSSYEQYF

D gene: NA
J gene: TRBJ1-5
CDR3 length: 15
V gene: TRBV19
clone size: few
CDR3 DNA: TGTGCCAGTACTGAAGAGGGGAGGGCCAATCAGCCCCAGCATTTT
CDR3 protein: CASTEEGRANQPQHF

D gene: TRBD1
J gene: TRBJ2-1
CDR3 length: 15
V gene: TRBV29-1
clone size: NA
CDR3 DNA: TGCAGCGTTGTTGAAGGGGACTGGGACAGGGATGAGCAGTTCTTC
CDR3 protein: CSVVEGDWDRDEQFF

D gene: NA
J gene: TRBJ1-2
CDR3 length: 15
V gene: TRBV6-5
clone size: NA
CDR3 DNA: TGTGCCAGCAGGCCGGGACAACAAGCTAACTATGGCTACACCTTC
CDR3 protein: CASRPGQQANYGYTF

D gene: NA
J gene: TRBJ1-3
CDR3 length: 13
V gene: TRBV27
clone size: NA
CDR3 DNA: TGTGCCAGCAGACCGTATTCAGGAAACACCATATATTTT
CDR3 protein: CASRPYSGNTIYF

D gene: TRBD2
J gene: TRBJ2-3
CDR3 length: 15
V gene: TRBV3-1/TRBV3-2
clone size: few
CDR3 DNA: TGTGCCAGCAGCCAGGGACTAGCGGGGGCGGATACGCAGTATTTT
CDR3 protein: CASSQGLAGADTQYF

D gene: NA
J gene: TRBJ2-1
CDR3 length: 15
V gene: TRBV19
clone size: NA
CDR3 DNA: TGTGCCAGTAGTATGCCGACAGGCTCAGTCAATGAGCAGTTCTTC
CDR3 protein: CASSMPTGSVNEQFF

D gene: NA
J gene: TRBJ2-2
CDR3 length: 14
V gene: TRBV3-1/TRBV3-2
clone size: NA
CDR3 DNA: TGTGCCAGCAGCCTCAACGCGAACACCGGGGAGCTGTTTTTT
CDR3 protein: CASSLNANTGELFF

D gene: NA
J gene: TRBJ1-2
CDR3 length: 12
V gene: TRBV6-5
clone size: NA
CDR3 DNA: TGTGCCAGCTCGGTTAGTGGCTATGGCTACACCTTC
CDR3 protein: CASSVSGYGYTF

D gene: NA
J gene: TRBJ1-1
CDR3 length: 14
V gene: TRBV19
clone size: once
CDR3 DNA: TGTGCCAGTAGTATAGCGTGGGGTAACCCTGAAGCTTTCTTT
CDR3 protein: CASSIAWGNPEAFF

D gene: NA
J gene: TRBJ1-1
CDR3 length: 13
V gene: TRBV29-1
clone size: NA
CDR3 DNA: TGCAGCGTCACACGCAGGGGCATCACTGAAGCTTTCTTT
CDR3 protein: CSVTRRGITEAFF

D gene: TRBD1
J gene: TRBJ2-7
CDR3 length: 14
V gene: TRBV18
clone size: once
CDR3 DNA: TGTGCCAGCTCACCTGGGACAGCGGCCTACGAGCAGTACTTC
CDR3 protein: CASSPGTAAYEQYF

D gene: NA
J gene: TRBJ2-1
CDR3 length: 11
V gene: TRBV19
clone size: NA
CDR3 DNA: TGTGCCAGTAGTGTATACAATGAGCAGTTCTTC
CDR3 protein: CASSVYNEQFF

D gene: TRBD2
J gene: TRBJ2-1
CDR3 length: 16
V gene: TRBV7-9
clone size: few
CDR3 DNA: TGTGCCAGCAGCTTTTTATTAGCGGGAGAGAACAATGAGCAGTTCTTC
CDR3 protein: CASSFLLAGENNEQFF

D gene: NA
J gene: TRBJ2-2
CDR3 length: 13
V gene: TRBV7-3
clone size: NA
CDR3 DNA: TGTGCCAGCAGGCCAACTTACACCGGGGAGCTGTTTTTT
CDR3 protein: CASRPTYTGELFF

D gene: TRBD2
J gene: TRBJ2-1
CDR3 length: 15
V gene: TRBV28
clone size: NA
CDR3 DNA: TGTGCCAGCAGTCTCCCTAGCGGGGCCCGCAATGAGCAGTTCTTC
CDR3 protein: CASSLPSGARNEQFF

D gene: TRBD1
J gene: TRBJ1-3
CDR3 length: 15
V gene: TRBV3-1/TRBV3-2
clone size: NA
CDR3 DNA: TGTGCCAGCAGCCCGGACAGGGAGGCTGGAAACACCATATATTTT
CDR3 protein: CASSPDREAGNTIYF

D gene: NA
J gene: TRBJ1-4
CDR3 length: 18
V gene: TRBV5-6
clone size: NA
CDR3 DNA: TGTGCCAGCAGCTCCGAGAAAGGTGCCGGGCTTCAGAATGAAAAACTGTTTTTT
CDR3 protein: CASSSEKGAGLQNEKLFF

D gene: NA
J gene: TRBJ1-5
CDR3 length: 12
V gene: TRBV24-1
clone size: NA
CDR3 DNA: TGTGCCACCAGTGGGGGTTTCCAGCCCCAGCATTTT
CDR3 protein: CATSGGFQPQHF

D gene: NA
J gene: TRBJ2-3
CDR3 length: 10
V gene: TRBV2
clone size: NA
CDR3 DNA: TGTGCCAGCAGTGACGTATGGGCCTCTTTT
CDR3 protein: CASSDVWASF

D gene: NA
J gene: TRBJ1-4
CDR3 length: 17
V gene: TRBV2
clone size: NA
CDR3 DNA: TGTGCCAGCAGTGATTGGGGAGGATCCGCGCCTAATGAAAAACTGTTTTTT
CDR3 protein: CASSDWGGSAPNEKLFF

D gene: NA
J gene: TRBJ1-2
CDR3 length: 15
V gene: TRBV5-6
clone size: NA
CDR3 DNA: TGTGCCAGCAGCTCCATGTCCGGGTCCCCCTATGGCTACACCTTC
CDR3 protein: CASSSMSGSPYGYTF

D gene: NA
J gene: TRBJ2-7
CDR3 length: 14
V gene: TRBV11-2
clone size: NA
CDR3 DNA: TGTGCCAGCAGCTCTCAGGGGTCCGGCGCCGAGCAGTACTTC
CDR3 protein: CASSSQGSGAEQYF

D gene: TRBD1
J gene: TRBJ1-5
CDR3 length: 14
V gene: TRBV2
clone size: few
CDR3 DNA: TGTGCCAGCAGTTCCCGGACAGGTTCGAAGCCCCAGCATTTT
CDR3 protein: CASSSRTGSKPQHF

D gene: NA
J gene: TRBJ2-5
CDR3 length: 12
V gene: TRBV6-5
clone size: NA
CDR3 DNA: TGTGCCAGCAGCAACACTCAAGAGACCCAGTACTTC
CDR3 protein: CASSNTQETQYF

D gene: TRBD1
J gene: TRBJ1-2
CDR3 length: 17
V gene: TRBV15
clone size: NA
CDR3 DNA: TGTGCCACCAGCAGGGTACCTGGACAGGGGCTTGGTGTTGGCTACACCTTC
CDR3 protein: CATSRVPGQGLGVGYTF

D gene: TRBD1
J gene: TRBJ1-6
CDR3 length: 15
V gene: TRBV14
clone size: NA
CDR3 DNA: TGTGCCAGCAGCCGGCGACAGGGAACGAGTTCACCCCTCCACTTT
CDR3 protein: CASSRRQGTSSPLHF

D gene: TRBD1
J gene: TRBJ2-7
CDR3 length: 13
V gene: TRBV10-3
clone size: NA
CDR3 DNA: TGTGCCATCAGGTCAGAGGGGGCGGTCGAGCAGTACTTC
CDR3 protein: CAIRSEGAVEQYF

D gene: NA
J gene: TRBJ2-7
CDR3 length: 14
V gene: TRBV4-1
clone size: once
CDR3 DNA: TGCGCCAGCAGCCAATCCACCAGGGATCTCGAGCAGTACTTC
CDR3 protein: CASSQSTRDLEQYF

D gene: NA
J gene: TRBJ1-5
CDR3 length: 15
V gene: TRBV15
clone size: NA
CDR3 DNA: TGTGCCACCAGCGCCACCCCGTTGAGCAATCAGCCCCAGCATTTT
CDR3 protein: CATSATPLSNQPQHF

D gene: TRBD1
J gene: TRBJ1-1
CDR3 length: 14
V gene: TRBV2
clone size: NA
CDR3 DNA: TGTGCCAGCAGGCGGACAGGGCTACGGACTGAAGCTTTCTTT
CDR3 protein: CASRRTGLRTEAFF

D gene: NA
J gene: TRBJ2-6
CDR3 length: 14
V gene: TRBV5-1
clone size: NA
CDR3 DNA: TGCGCCAGCAGCTTGGATGCTGGGGCCAACGTCCTGACTTTC
CDR3 protein: CASSLDAGANVLTF

D gene: NA
J gene: TRBJ2-2
CDR3 length: 15
V gene: TRBV6-4
clone size: NA
CDR3 DNA: TGTGCCAGCAGTGACGGGAAGGGGAACACCGGGGAGCTGTTTTTT
CDR3 protein: CASSDGKGNTGELFF

D gene: NA
J gene: TRBJ2-1
CDR3 length: 17
V gene: TRBV9
clone size: NA
CDR3 DNA: TGTGCCAGCAGCGCCAGGGGCCTGGGTTCGGCCGGGGATGAGCAGTTCTTC
CDR3 protein: CASSARGLGSAGDEQFF

D gene: TRBD1
J gene: TRBJ1-5
CDR3 length: 16
V gene: TRBV4-2
clone size: NA
CDR3 DNA: TGTGCCAGCAGCCAAGAGCCGGACAGGGGAGGTCAGCCCCAGCATTTT
CDR3 protein: CASSQEPDRGGQPQHF

D gene: NA
J gene: TRBJ2-1
CDR3 length: 13
V gene: TRBV2
clone size: NA
CDR3 DNA: TGTGCCAGCAGTGCAGGGAAGGCGGATGAGCAGTTCTTC
CDR3 protein: CASSAGKADEQFF

D gene: NA
J gene: TRBJ1-1
CDR3 length: 14
V gene: TRBV20-1
clone size: NA
CDR3 DNA: TGCAGTGCTAGTGGATTAGGACAAAACACTGAAGCTTTCTTT
CDR3 protein: CSASGLGQNTEAFF

D gene: NA
J gene: TRBJ1-1
CDR3 length: 12
V gene: TRBV6-1
clone size: NA
CDR3 DNA: TGTGCCAGCAGCCCAGGCCTTAACCGAGCTTTCTTT
CDR3 protein: CASSPGLNRAFF

D gene: TRBD1
J gene: TRBJ2-1
CDR3 length: 13
V gene: TRBV13
clone size: NA
CDR3 DNA: TGTGCCAGCAGCTATGGGACAGCCAATGAGCAGTTCTTC
CDR3 protein: CASSYGTANEQFF

D gene: NA
J gene: TRBJ1-1
CDR3 length: 14
V gene: TRBV7-9
clone size: NA
CDR3 DNA: TGTGCCAGCAGCTTATACCCGGACAGCCCTGAAGCTTTCTTT
CDR3 protein: CASSLYPDSPEAFF

D gene: TRBD1
J gene: TRBJ2-7
CDR3 length: 16
V gene: TRBV27
clone size: NA
CDR3 DNA: TGTGCCAGCAGTTTATCGGGTGGGCAGGGGGTAGACGAGCAGTACTTC
CDR3 protein: CASSLSGGQGVDEQYF

D gene: NA
J gene: TRBJ1-6
CDR3 length: 12
V gene: TRBV9
clone size: NA
CDR3 DNA: TGTGCCAGCAGCGTAGGGGGTTCACCCCTCCACTTT
CDR3 protein: CASSVGGSPLHF

D gene: NA
J gene: TRBJ1-5
CDR3 length: 15
V gene: TRBV3-1/TRBV3-2
clone size: NA
CDR3 DNA: TGTGCCAGCAGCCAAGACTCCGGTGGCAATCAGCCCCAGCATTTT
CDR3 protein: CASSQDSGGNQPQHF

D gene: NA
J gene: TRBJ2-5
CDR3 length: 12
V gene: TRBV27
clone size: NA
CDR3 DNA: TGTGCCAGCAGTGCCCCTCAAGAGACCCAGTACTTC
CDR3 protein: CASSAPQETQYF

D gene: TRBD1
J gene: TRBJ1-2
CDR3 length: 15
V gene: TRBV5-1
clone size: NA
CDR3 DNA: TGCGCCAGCAGCTTGAGGGGGACAGGGAACTATGGCTACACCTTC
CDR3 protein: CASSLRGTGNYGYTF

D gene: NA
J gene: TRBJ1-2
CDR3 length: 14
V gene: TRBV7-8
clone size: NA
CDR3 DNA: TGTGCCAGCAGCCGAGCCGAGTCAGGGTATGGCTACACCTTC
CDR3 protein: CASSRAESGYGYTF